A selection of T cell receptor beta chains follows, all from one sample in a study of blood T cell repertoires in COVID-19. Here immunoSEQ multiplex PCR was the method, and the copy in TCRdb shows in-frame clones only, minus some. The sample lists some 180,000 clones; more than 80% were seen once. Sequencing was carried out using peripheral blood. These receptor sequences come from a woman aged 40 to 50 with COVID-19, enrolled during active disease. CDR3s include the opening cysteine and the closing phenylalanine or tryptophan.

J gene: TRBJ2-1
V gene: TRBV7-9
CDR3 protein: CASSSRGTAADEQFF

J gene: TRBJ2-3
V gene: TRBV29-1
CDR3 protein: CSVESADRMSDTQYF

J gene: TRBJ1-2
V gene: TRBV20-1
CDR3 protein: CSANQGRITF

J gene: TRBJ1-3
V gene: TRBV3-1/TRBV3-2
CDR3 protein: CASSQMGRGNTIYF

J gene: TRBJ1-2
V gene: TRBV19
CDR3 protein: CASSIDRRRYGYTF

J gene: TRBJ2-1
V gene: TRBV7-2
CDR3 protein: CASSLDTRWEWNNEQFF

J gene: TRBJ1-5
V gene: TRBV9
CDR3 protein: CASSVGPGQPQHF

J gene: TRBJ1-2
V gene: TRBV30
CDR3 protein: CAWSGGTAYGYTF

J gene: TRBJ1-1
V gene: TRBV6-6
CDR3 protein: CASRSRTGEAFF

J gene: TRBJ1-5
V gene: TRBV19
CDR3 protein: CASSYQGSNQPQHF

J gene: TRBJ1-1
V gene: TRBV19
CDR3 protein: CASSIQGMNTEAFF

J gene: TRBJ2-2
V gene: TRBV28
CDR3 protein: CASSPLAGGPGHGELFF

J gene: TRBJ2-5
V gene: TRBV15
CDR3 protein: CATSGHLPGQGLLPTQYF

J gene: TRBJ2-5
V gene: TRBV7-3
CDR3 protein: CASSPSGLQETQYF

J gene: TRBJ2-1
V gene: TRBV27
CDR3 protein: CASSLQGSYNEQFF